The entry below gives a single TCR beta chain sequence along with its context. The data derive from a study of blood T cell repertoires in COVID-19. In the authors' methods: The authors estimated nucleated cell counts from reference gene primer amplification. Generated by immunoSEQ multiplex PCR, the TCRdb table keeps only in-frame clones and is missing some. The V and J calls and clone size were taken over from that table, and D and trimming were inferred from the DNA. This sample yields about 370,000 clones, of which 90% are seen a single time; 6.5% to 7% belongs to the top ten. Trimming pared 4 bases from V and 2 bases from J, leaving 14 bases between. In germline, CDR1 is SGHTA, CDR2 FQGTGA. There are 15 residues in the CDR3.

The specimen was peripheral blood. This chain links TRBV7-3 with TRBJ2-5; maybe TRBD2 (5 bases). The sequence came from a man between 18 and 29 years old with active or convalescent COVID-19. Here the CDR3 reads CASSSSLGEQETQYF. CDR3 sequence (DNA): TGTGCCAGCAGCTCAAGTCTCGGGGAACAAGAGACCCAGTACTTC.